The T cell receptor (beta chain) described here comes from a study of cytomegalovirus exposure and HLA in healthy donors. It was with 60 Vbeta and 13 Jbeta primers that the PCR ran. Assay: immunoSEQ multiplex PCR; the TCRdb copy retains only in-frame clones and omits some. The repertoire holds tens of thousands of clones, roughly 77% seen once, with 4% to 5.5% in the top ten. This clone was observed a few times. Sequenced sample: PBMCs. This clonotype was sampled from a woman under 40 in good health and CMV-seronegative.

This CDR3 is CASSLYRAAATEAFF. The CDR3 coding sequence is TGTGCCAGCAGTTTATATCGCGCGGCCGCCACTGAAGCTTTCTTT. V and J are TRBV27 and TRBJ1-1; no clear D gene. CDR3 size: 15 residues. From germline, CDR1 is MNHEY and CDR2 SMNVEV (reference sequence). V was cut by 1 base and J by 4 bases, with 13 bases left in between.